These 13 T cell receptor beta chains originate from one sample sequenced in a study of T cells in women clearing cervical HPV infection. The data were produced by immunoSEQ multiplex PCR, yet TCRdb's version contains in-frame clones alone and is incomplete. In all, the sample yields about 46,000 clones. The sample was blood buffy coat. The receptors shown here come from a woman aged 18-69 years with a cervical HPV16 infection that either progressed to CIN3+ or cleared (not recorded which).

The CDR3 loop reads CASSTGLAGNTDTQYF. CDR3 DNA, as far as it was read: TGCGCCAGCAGCACGGGACTAGCGGGGAACACAGATACG. This chain links TRBV5-1 with TRBJ2-3; 13 bases align to TRBD2. Sequencing ends 3 residues short of the CDR3 end; the germline J gene provides the rest. Looked up from germline, CDR1 is SGHRS and CDR2 is YFSETQ. The CDR3 has 16 amino acids. V lost 4 bases, J lost 2 bases, and 4 bases stayed unmatched.

Of note for this clone: The read stops 3 residues short of the end of the CDR3; the missing end is completed from the germline J gene. The rearrangement uses TRBV19 and TRBJ2-7, with no clear D. Germline-derived CDR1 and CDR2 are LNHDA and SQIVND (reference sequence). This CDR3 is 15 amino acids long. Trimming shortened V by 5 bases and J by 5 bases, and 19 bases separated the two germline ends. The part of the CDR3 DNA that was read is TGTGCCAGTAGTTTTGGGCAGCTCACAAAGAACGAG. Residues: CASSFGQLTKNE. The full CDR3 is CASSFGQLTKNEQYF.

As for this clone: The read is 3 residues too short to cover the CDR3 end, so that end is filled in from the germline J gene. V is TRBV29-1 and J is TRBJ2-5, with 9 positions matching TRBD2. In germline, CDR1 is SQVTM, CDR2 ANQGSEA. V dropped 6 bases and J dropped 4; count of bases not matched to a gene: 9. The CDR3 runs 14 residues. CDR3 protein: CSVGVAGVGETQYF. The sequenced CDR3 bases are TGCAGCGTGGGGGTAGCGGGGGTTGGAGAGACC.

As to this clone: The CDR3 end falls 3 residues outside the read, so it is completed with the germline J gene. This chain uses TRBV7-6 with TRBJ1-2; D is possibly TRBD1 (6 bases). Trimming took off 5 bases at V and 6 bases at J, with 13 bases between the two ends. CDR3 length: 13 residues. Germline values: CDR1 SGHVS, CDR2 FNYEAQ. The CDR3 sequence: CASSDPGEHGYTF. The sequenced CDR3 bases are TGTGCCAGCAGCGACCCAGGGGAACATGGC.

About this clone itself: The read gets to within 3 residues of the CDR3 end, and the germline J gene fills in the rest. This chain joins TRBV6-1 and TRBJ1-3; 7 bases line up with TRBD1. From germline, CDR1 is MNHNS and CDR2 SASEGT. J was trimmed by 2 bases and V by 1 base; bases with no gene match: 8. This CDR3 contains 17 residues. The CDR3 sequence is CASSEGPTGYAGNTIYF. The CDR3 bases that were read are TGTGCCAGCAGTGAAGGCCCGACAGGGTATGCTGGAAACACC.

Details on this clone: The CDR3 end lies 3 residues beyond the end of the read and is filled in from the germline J gene. This chain uses TRBV5-1 with TRBJ2-1; D is uncertain. This CDR3 has 14 amino acids. Trimming pared 0 bases from V and 6 bases from J, leaving 10 bases between. Germline lookup yields CDR1 SGHRS and CDR2 YFSETQ. CDR3 sequence reads: CASSLGPGSNEQFF. The sequenced CDR3 bases are TGCGCCAGCAGCTTGGGCCCAGGCTCCAATGAG.

A word on this clone: The read falls 3 residues short of the CDR3 end, and the missing part is taken from the germline J gene. This chain uses TRBV4-1 with TRBJ1-4; D may be TRBD1 (5 bases). Between the trimmed V and J ends, which lost 0 bases and 7 bases, there was a span of 9 bases. The CDR3 covers 14 residues. CDR1 is MGHRA, CDR2 YSYEKL, per germline. This CDR3 reads CASSQDRVGEKLFF. The sequenced CDR3 bases are TGCGCCAGCAGCCAAGACAGGGTTGGTGAAAAA.

A word on this clone: The CDR3 goes on 3 residues after the read ends, and that part is filled in from the germline J gene. V and J are TRBV5-1 and TRBJ1-2; D gene unclear. The CDR3 is 11 amino acids. Germline V gene lookup returns CDR1 SGHRS and CDR2 YFSETQ. This CDR3 reads CASSEGGGYTF. Partial CDR3 DNA: TGCGCCAGCAGCGAGGGTGGCGGC.

On this clone: The DNA ends 3 residues before the CDR3 does, and the rest of the CDR3 is filled in from the germline J gene. The chain joins TRBV7-3 to TRBJ2-7; the D gene is possibly TRBD2 (5 bases). V was cut by 5 bases and J by 5 bases, with 10 bases left in between. Germline V lookup: CDR1 SGHTA, CDR2 FQGTGA. This CDR3 comprises 12 residues. This chain's CDR3 is CASSPSGDEQYF. The DNA read from the CDR3 is TGTGCCAGCAGCCCCTCCGGGGACGAG.

Concerning this clone itself: The read ends 3 residues shy of where the CDR3 ends; the end is completed using the germline J gene. The chain combines TRBV5-1 with TRBJ2-5; TRBD1 matches at 10 bases. The CDR3 totals 18 residues. Per the germline V gene, CDR1 is SGHRS and CDR2 is YFSETQ. Germline trimming cut 4 bases from V and 1 base from J; bases unmatched to any gene: 13. CDR3 sequence: CASSLRDRGFYPQETQYF. The DNA read from the CDR3 is TGCGCCAGCAGCCTCCGGGACAGGGGATTTTATCCCCAAGAGACC.

With regard to this clone: The CDR3 end falls 3 residues outside the read, so it is completed with the germline J gene. The chain recombines TRBV29-1 with TRBJ2-2; a weak D match, TRBD1 (5 bases). CDR1 is SQVTM, CDR2 ANQGSEA, per germline. This CDR3 is 14 amino acids long. CDR3 bases read: TGCAGCGTTGCCATGAGCTCTGGGGCCAACGTG. It translates to CSVAMSSGANV. The complete CDR3 protein is CSVAMSSGANVLFF.

Comment on this clone: The read stops 3 residues short of the end of the CDR3; the missing end is completed from the germline J gene. The genes are TRBV2 and TRBJ2-4; TRBD1 matches 11 bases. Germline V lookup: CDR1 SNHLY, CDR2 FYNNEI. This CDR3 comprises 18 residues. CDR3 amino acids: CASLAGTGGYFGNQPQYF. The part of the CDR3 DNA that was read is TGTGCCAGCCTGGCTGGGACAGGGGGATACTTTGGCAATCAGCCT.

In regard to this clone: The read finishes 3 residues shy of the CDR3 end, and the germline J gene is used to complete it. The rearrangement joins TRBV2 to TRBJ2-5; D unresolved. Germline loops: CDR1 SNHLY, CDR2 FYNNEI. Between the trimmed V and J ends, which lost 3 bases and 7 bases, there was a span of 9 bases. This CDR3 has 12 amino acids. The CDR3 DNA, read in part, is TGTGCCAGCAGTGACGGTGCGCGGACC. Translating it yields CASSDGART. The whole CDR3 sequence is CASSDGARTQYF.